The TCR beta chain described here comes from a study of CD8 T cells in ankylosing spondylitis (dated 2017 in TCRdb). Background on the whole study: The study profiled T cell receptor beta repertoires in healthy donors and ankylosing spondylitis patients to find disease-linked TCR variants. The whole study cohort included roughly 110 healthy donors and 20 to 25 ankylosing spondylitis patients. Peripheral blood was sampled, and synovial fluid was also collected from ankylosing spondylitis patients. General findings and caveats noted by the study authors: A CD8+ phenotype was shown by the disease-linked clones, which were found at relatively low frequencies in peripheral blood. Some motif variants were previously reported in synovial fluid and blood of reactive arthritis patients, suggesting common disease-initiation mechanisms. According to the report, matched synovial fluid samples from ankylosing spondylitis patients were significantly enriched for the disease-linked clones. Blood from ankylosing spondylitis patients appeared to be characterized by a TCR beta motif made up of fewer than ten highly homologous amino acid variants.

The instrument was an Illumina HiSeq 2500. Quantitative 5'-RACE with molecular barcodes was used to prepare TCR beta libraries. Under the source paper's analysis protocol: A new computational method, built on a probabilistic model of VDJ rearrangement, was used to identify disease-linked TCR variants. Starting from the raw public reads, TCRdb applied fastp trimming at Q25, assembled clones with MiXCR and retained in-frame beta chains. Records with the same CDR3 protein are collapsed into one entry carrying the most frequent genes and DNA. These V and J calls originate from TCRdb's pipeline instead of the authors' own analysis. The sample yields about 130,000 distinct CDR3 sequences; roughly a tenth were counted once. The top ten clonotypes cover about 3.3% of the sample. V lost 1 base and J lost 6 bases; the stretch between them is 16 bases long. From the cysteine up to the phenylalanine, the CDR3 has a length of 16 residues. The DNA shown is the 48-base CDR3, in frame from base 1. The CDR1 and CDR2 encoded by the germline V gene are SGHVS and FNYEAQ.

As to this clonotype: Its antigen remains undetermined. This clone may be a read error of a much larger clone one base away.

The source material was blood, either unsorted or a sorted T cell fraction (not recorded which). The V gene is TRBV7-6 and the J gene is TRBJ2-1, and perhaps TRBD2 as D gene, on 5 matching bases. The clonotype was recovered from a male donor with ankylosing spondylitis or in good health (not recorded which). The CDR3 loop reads CASSLVKYGMVNEQFF. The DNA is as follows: TGTGCCAGCAGCTTAGTTAAGTACGGGATGGTCAATGAGCAGTTCTTC.